These 7 T cell receptor beta chains came from one sample sequenced in a study of Ad26.COV2.S vaccination and SARS-CoV-2 variants. The method was immunoSEQ multiplex PCR; TCRdb's version includes in-frame clones alone and lacks a portion of them. The repertoire consists of approximately 300,000 clones, with around four fifths occurring once and the leading ten covering about 2.1%. The sample's treatment: around 19 received Ad26.COV2.S at low or high dose, single or two shots; about 5 received placebo; per-sample allocation not given. Sample collection was performed on day 63 after the first vaccine or placebo injection. Sample: peripheral blood, taken in a trial of Ad26.COV2.S vaccine versus placebo. These receptors were taken from a person between 18 and 60 years old who received the Ad26.COV2.S COVID-19 vaccine or a placebo.

The rearrangement links TRBV6-4 to TRBJ1-3; no definite D call. Germline CDR1 and CDR2: MRHNA and SNTAGT. Trimming left V 6 bases short and J 1 base short, with 7 bases between. The length of the CDR3 is 13 residues. The chain's CDR3 is CASRFLSGNTIYF. In DNA, the CDR3 is TGTGCCAGCAGGTTCCTGTCTGGAAACACCATATATTTT.

This rearrangement joins TRBV11-2 to TRBJ2-6; weak D call: TRBD1 (5 bases). The CDR3 is made up of 15 amino acids. Trimming left V 4 bases short and J 0 bases short, with 7 bases between. Germline CDR1 reads SGHAT; CDR2 reads FQNNGV. As DNA, the CDR3 is TGTGCCAGCAGCTCAGGGTTCTCTGGGGCCAACGTCCTGACTTTC. It yields the protein CASSSGFSGANVLTF.

The rearrangement links TRBV28 to TRBJ2-1; D remains unclear. The CDR3 spans 14 residues. Trimming took off 6 bases at V and 6 bases at J, with 15 bases between the two ends. CDR1 and CDR2 (germline): MDHEN, SYDVKM. CDR3 bases: TGTGCCAGCAGCCTTGCGTGGGGTGCCAATGAGCAGTTCTTC. Its protein is CASSLAWGANEQFF.

The chain joins TRBV6-5 to TRBJ2-2; tentative D call: TRBD2 (6 bases). Germline CDR1 MNHEY, CDR2 SVGAGI. Deletions cut 7 bases from V and 7 bases from J, with 10 bases between. The CDR3 has 12 amino acids. CDR3 residues: CASTSVDGELFF. Here the CDR3 DNA reads TGTGCCAGCACTAGCGTCGACGGGGAGCTGTTTTTT.

Concerning this clone itself: Different DNA sequences within this sample yield the same CDR3. This chain joins TRBV5-4 and TRBJ1-2; 7 nucleotides agree with TRBD1. CDR3 length: 12 residues. Germline CDR1 and CDR2: SGHNT and YYREEE (reference sequence). V was pared by 0 bases and J by 8 bases, with 1 base of the junction left unmatched. CDR3 sequence (DNA): TGTGCCAGCAGCTTGGACAGGGGCGGCTACACCTTC. Amino acids: CASSLDRGGYTF.

The chain links TRBV7-2 to TRBJ2-6; 8 bases line up with TRBD1. Trimming at V came to 5 bases and at J to 2 bases, leaving 5 bases not matched to a gene. This CDR3 has 16 amino acids. Germline V gene lookup returns CDR1 SGHTA and CDR2 FQGNSA. The DNA for the CDR3 is TGTGCCAGCAGCCTGAAACAGGGGGCTGGGGCCAACGTCCTGACTTTC. Translated, it gives CASSLKQGAGANVLTF.

This clone appeared a single time. The V and J genes are TRBV4-2 and TRBJ2-2; D possibly corresponds to TRBD2 (5 bases). V was cut by 2 bases and J by 4 bases, with 8 bases left in between. From germline, CDR1 is LGHNA and CDR2 YNFKEQ. The CDR3 covers 14 residues. Here the CDR3 DNA reads TGTGCCAGCAGCCAACTAGCCGGCACCGGGGAGCTGTTTTTT. Its protein is CASSQLAGTGELFF.